This T cell receptor beta chain was retrieved from a study of monozygotic twins with inflammatory bowel disease. CDR3 length: 13 residues. Germline CDR1 SGHRS, CDR2 YFSETQ. TCRdb reprocessed the 5' RACE reads and keeps a single row for each CDR3 protein, giving no DNA. The sample data list 200,000 to 250,000 distinct CDR3 sequences. The TCR was taken from a human donor with ulcerative colitis or Crohn's disease, or a healthy co-twin of an affected twin (not recorded which). The chain couples TRBV5-1 to TRBJ2-7; absent DNA, TCRdb's TRBD1 call cannot be checked. What was sequenced was blood. CDR3 residues: CASSYTGDYEQYF.